This T cell receptor (beta chain) was observed in a study of radiotherapy plus CTLA-4 blockade in lung cancer. Study-level information: Objective responses were seen in 18% of patients, disease control in more than 30%. Notes on the study in general: Alongside interferon-beta, early blood T cell clone dynamics were reportedly the best predictor of response. Once radiotherapy plus ipilimumab had been given, TCR clones derived from tumor expanded in blood.

The V gene end was trimmed by 0 bases and the J gene end by 6 bases; junction bases not matched to a gene: 4. Germline V CDR1 and CDR2: SGDLS, YYNGEE. The CDR3 contains 14 residues. With respect to this clone: What it binds is unknown.

Produced via immunoSEQ multiplex PCR; TCRdb's table is partial and in-frame only. This sample carries about 110,000 clones, more than 70% of them seen once, and the ten largest clones take under 3%. Sequencing used peripheral blood, obtained from a patient treated with radiotherapy plus ipilimumab. The chain uses TRBV9 and TRBJ1-2, with 8 bases fitting TRBD1. The TCR sequence derives from a human donor with non-small cell lung cancer that progressed on radiotherapy plus ipilimumab. Some clones in this sample may be carry-over from other donors' samples. The CDR3 loop reads CASSVDGQGNGYTF. The CDR3 region has the DNA TGTGCCAGCAGCGTAGACGGACAGGGAAATGGCTACACCTTC.